This T cell receptor beta chain was sequenced during a study of tumor and adjacent non-tumor tissue in lung cancer. No cell sorting was done before RNA was extracted from the tissue. Donors were chemotherapy-naive, newly diagnosed lung cancer surgical patients in China, August–late 2014. Study results and caveats: TCR diversity was significantly greater in tumor than normal lung tissue.

This CDR3 contains 16 residues. From germline, CDR1 is LGHNA and CDR2 YNFKEQ. A note on this clonotype: Its antigen remains unknown. The junction departs from germline at one end; a sequencing error may be responsible.

Three rounds of nested PCR, following a modified ARM-PCR protocol, produced the TCRbeta library. TCRdb reanalysed the multiplex PCR reads using MiXCR and keeps one entry per CDR3 protein. The repertoire holds roughly 120,000 distinct CDR3 sequences, roughly 77% seen once, with 35% to 40% in the top ten. The receptor comes from a woman aged 55-69 years with non-small cell lung cancer. The chain has TRBV4-2 and TRBJ2-2; D is perhaps TRBD2 (6 bases). What was sequenced was lung tumor tissue. CDR3 sequence: CASSQGAGRNIGELFF. Here the CDR3 DNA reads TGTGCCAGCAGCCAAGGTGCGGGGCGGAACATCGGGGAGCTGTTTTTT.